These 19 T cell receptor beta chains came from one sample sequenced in a study of Graves' ophthalmopathy and Graves' hyperthyroidism. The sequenced template was RNA, covering the TCR beta CDR3 region. The library came from an HTBI-primed first-round RT-PCR and a second-round multiplex PCR. TCRdb reprocessed the multiplex PCR reads via MiXCR and lists one record per CDR3 protein. The sample yields fewer than 650,000 distinct CDR3 sequences, about 24% seen once. The specimen sequenced was peripheral blood. The receptor set was obtained from a woman aged 18-29 years with stable Graves' hyperthyroidism. Some clones in this sample may be carry-over from other donors' samples.

This clonotype was observed at least ten times. The J gene is TRBJ2-7, the V gene TRBV20-1, with 8 bases matching TRBD2. CDR3 length: 15 amino acids. The V and J ends lost 3 bases and 0 bases, in that order; junction bases with no gene match: 7. Germline CDR1 reads DFQATT; CDR2 reads SNEGSKA (reference sequence). The CDR3 is CSASSASGSSYEQYF. CDR3 coding DNA: TGCAGTGCTAGTTCCGCGAGCGGGAGCTCCTACGAGCAGTACTTC.

The chain employs TRBV9 and TRBJ1-2; 7 nucleotides match TRBD1. The CDR3 consists of 15 residues. V gave up 3 bases and J gave up 12 bases; unmatched junction bases: 17. In germline, CDR1 is SGDLS, CDR2 YYNGEE. In DNA, the CDR3 is TGTGCCAGCAGCGCGGAGGGGCAGGGGGATATAGTCCACACCTTC. Protein: CASSAEGQGDIVHTF.

In DNA form, the CDR3 reads TGTGCCAGCAGCTTAAGGCCAGGGACTAAAAACATTCAGTACTTC. Protein product: CASSLRPGTKNIQYF. V gene TRBV7-8 combines with J gene TRBJ2-4; the D gene is possibly TRBD2 (6 bases). Trimming pared 2 bases from V and 4 bases from J, leaving 12 bases between. This CDR3 has 15 amino acids. Germline loops: CDR1 SGHVS, CDR2 FQNEAQ. The full variable domain, completed using reference TRBV7-8 and TRBJ2-4, is GAGVSQSPRYKVAKRGQDVALRCDPISGHVSLFWYQQALGQGPEFLTYFQNEAQLDKSGLPSDRFFAERPEGSVSTLKIQRTQQEDSAVYLCASSLRPGTKNIQYFGAGTRLSVL.

With respect to this clonotype: Being one base from a much bigger clone, this may be a read error. This chain joins TRBV4-2 and TRBJ1-2; 7 nucleotides align to TRBD1. The germline gives CDR1 LGHNA, CDR2 YNFKEQ. The CDR3 is made up of 15 amino acids. The CDR3 protein is CASSHYRGLGEGCTF. The CDR3 nucleotides are TGTGCCAGCAGCCACTACAGGGGCCTTGGGGAAGGCTGCACCTTC.

V gene TRBV11-2 combines with J gene TRBJ1-1, with D hard to call. Trimming pared 3 bases from V and 3 bases from J, leaving 11 bases between. The CDR3 has 14 residues. Germline-derived CDR1 and CDR2 are SGHAT and FQNNGV. CDR3 coding DNA: TGTGCCAGCAGCTTTGGGAGGATGCACACTGAAGCTTTCTTT. Its translation: CASSFGRMHTEAFF.

This clonotype was seen many times. The chain recombines TRBV6-5 with TRBJ2-7; 9 positions agree with TRBD1. CDR3 length: 16 amino acids. V trimming: 3 bases; J trimming: 6 bases; junction bases outside the gene matches: 12. Germline V gene lookup returns CDR1 MNHEY and CDR2 SVGAGI. CDR3 loop: CASSYSPGTGFLEQYF. CDR3 coding DNA: TGTGCCAGCAGTTATAGCCCCGGGACAGGGTTTCTCGAGCAGTACTTC.

This clonotype was seen ten or more times. This sequence joins TRBV28 and TRBJ1-6; no clear D. The V end lost 2 bases, the J end lost 0 bases, and 8 bases lay between the germline ends. CDR3 length: 16 amino acids. Germline V gene sequence: CDR1 MDHEN, CDR2 SYDVKM. This chain's CDR3 is CASSLPEGSYNSPLHF. The CDR3 DNA reads TGTGCCAGCAGTTTACCAGAGGGCTCCTATAATTCACCCCTCCACTTT. Variable domain in full (rest from reference TRBV28 and TRBJ1-6): DVKVTQSSRYLVKRTGEKVFLECVQDMDHENMFWYRQDPGLGLRLIYFSYDVKMKEKGDIPEGYSVSREKKERFSLILESASTNQTSMYLCASSLPEGSYNSPLHFGNGTRLTVT.

At least ten counts were recorded for this clonotype. V is TRBV5-6 and J is TRBJ1-6; a possible D gene is TRBD1 (6 bases). Between the trimmed V and J ends, which lost 4 bases and 10 bases, there was a span of 9 bases. The CDR3 covers 12 residues. Germline loops: CDR1 SGHDT, CDR2 YYEEEE. CDR3 sequence (DNA): TGTGCCAGCAGCGCGGGGGCATCACCCCTCCACTTT. It specifies CASSAGASPLHF.

The CDR3 DNA reads TGTGCCAGCAGCTTACAGGTCCCTAACTATGGCTACACCTTC. Translation gives CASSLQVPNYGYTF. The rearrangement uses TRBV7-2 and TRBJ1-2; no firm D call. The V and J ends lost 2 bases and 0 bases respectively, with 7 bases between them. CDR3 length: 14 amino acids. Germline V CDR1 and CDR2: SGHTA, FQGNSA. Drawing the rest from reference TRBV7-2 and TRBJ1-2, the complete variable domain is GAGVSQSPSNKVTEKGKDVELRCDPISGHTALYWYRQSLGQGLEFLIYFQGNSAPDKSGLPSDRFSAERTGGSVSTLTIQRTQQEDSAVYLCASSLQVPNYGYTFGSGTRLTVV.

This clonotype appeared many times. J is TRBJ2-7 and V is TRBV7-3; D possibly matches TRBD1 or TRBD2 (5 bases each). Trimming took off 5 bases at V and 12 bases at J, with 23 bases between the two ends. The CDR3 covers 14 residues. CDR1 SGHTA and CDR2 FQGTGA come from the germline V gene. DNA of the CDR3: TGTGCCAGCAGCGCCACCTCGTACGGGGCGGTATTGTACTTC. Translating it yields CASSATSYGAVLYF.

This clonotype was counted at least ten times. This chain links TRBV11-2 with TRBJ1-1; the match to TRBD1 covers 9 bases. The CDR3 has 16 amino acids. V lost 4 bases to trimming and J lost 3 bases; unmatched junction nucleotides: 9. Per the germline V gene, CDR1 is SGHAT and CDR2 is FQNNGV. The CDR3 nucleotides read TGTGCCAGCAGCTATAGGACAGGGGTGAGGGACACTGAAGCTTTCTTT. This sequence encodes CASSYRTGVRDTEAFF.

This clonotype appeared many times. The rearrangement uses TRBV6-5 and TRBJ1-6; no definite D call. Trimming cost V 0 bases and J 8 bases, with 14 bases left between them. From germline, CDR1 is MNHEY and CDR2 SVGAGI. This CDR3 spans 16 amino acids. The CDR3 coding sequence is TGTGCCAGCAGTTACTCGGCCGGGTTTGGGGATTCACCCCTCCACTTT. This codes for CASSYSAGFGDSPLHF.

This clonotype was seen many times. The chain uses TRBV28 and TRBJ1-6; 8 bases line up with TRBD1. CDR1 and CDR2 (germline): MDHEN, SYDVKM. The CDR3 covers 13 residues. V shed 11 bases and J 10 bases; nucleotides not matched to a gene: 10. CDR3 loop: CACNKDRASPLHF. DNA of the CDR3: TGTGCCTGCAACAAGGACAGGGCCTCACCCCTCCACTTT.

On this clonotype: A much larger clone is a single base away; this may be a read error. The CDR3 bases are TGTGCCAGCGTAGGACTAGCGGGGACTCCAGATACGCAGTATTTT. Its translation is CASVGLAGTPDTQYF. The V and J genes are TRBV6-2 or TRBV6-3 and TRBJ2-3; TRBD2 aligns across 12 bases. Germline V gene sequence: CDR1 MNHEY, CDR2 SVGEGT. CDR3 length: 15 residues. V gave up 8 bases and J gave up 4 bases; unmatched junction bases: 7.

This clonotype was observed many times. CDR3 region: CASRSDRTEAFF. In nucleotides, the CDR3 is TGTGCCAGCAGATCGGACAGGACTGAAGCTTTCTTT. The rearrangement links TRBV7-9 to TRBJ1-1; 7 positions agree with TRBD1. With V trimmed by 6 bases and J by 5 bases, 3 bases remained unmatched. The length of the CDR3 is 12 residues. Germline lookup yields CDR1 SEHNR and CDR2 FQNEAQ (reference sequence).

This clonotype was observed many times. The chain links TRBV7-2 to TRBJ1-1, with TRBD1 matching 7 bases. The V segment lost 3 bases and the J segment 4 bases; nucleotides outside the gene matches: 5. Germline lookup yields CDR1 SGHTA and CDR2 FQGNSA. This CDR3 has 14 residues. CDR3 loop: CASSLLGQATEAFF. The CDR3 DNA reads TGTGCCAGCAGCTTGCTCGGACAGGCCACTGAAGCTTTCTTT.

A few counts support this clonotype. The rearrangement uses TRBV3-1 and TRBJ2-5, with D perhaps TRBD1 or TRBD2 (5 bases each). V was cut by 0 bases and J by 4 bases, with 12 bases left in between. The length of the CDR3 is 15 residues. CDR1 and CDR2 from the germline V gene are LGHDT and YNNKEL (reference sequence). The chain's CDR3 is CASSQDMKRGETQYF. The CDR3 DNA follows: TGTGCCAGCAGCCAAGATATGAAGAGGGGAGAGACCCAGTACTTC.

The rearrangement uses TRBV30 and TRBJ1-4; 10 nucleotides align to TRBD1. Trimming removed 1 base from V and 10 bases from J; junction bases left unmatched: 6. CDR1 GTSNPN and CDR2 SVGIG come from the germline V gene (reference sequence). This CDR3 has 14 amino acids. The CDR3 nucleotides read TGTGCCTGGAGTGCAGACAGGGGGCTTGGAAAACTGTTTTTT. This encodes CAWSADRGLGKLFF.

This clonotype appeared many times. The chain couples TRBV6-1 to TRBJ2-7; D may match TRBD1 or TRBD2 (8 bases each). Germline V gene lookup returns CDR1 MNHNS and CDR2 SASEGT. V was cut by 7 bases and J by 6 bases, with 22 bases left in between. This CDR3 has 15 residues. The CDR3 sequence is CASNPGGGRSGEQYF. The CDR3 coding sequence is TGTGCCAGCAATCCAGGGGGCGGGAGGTCGGGCGAGCAGTACTTC.